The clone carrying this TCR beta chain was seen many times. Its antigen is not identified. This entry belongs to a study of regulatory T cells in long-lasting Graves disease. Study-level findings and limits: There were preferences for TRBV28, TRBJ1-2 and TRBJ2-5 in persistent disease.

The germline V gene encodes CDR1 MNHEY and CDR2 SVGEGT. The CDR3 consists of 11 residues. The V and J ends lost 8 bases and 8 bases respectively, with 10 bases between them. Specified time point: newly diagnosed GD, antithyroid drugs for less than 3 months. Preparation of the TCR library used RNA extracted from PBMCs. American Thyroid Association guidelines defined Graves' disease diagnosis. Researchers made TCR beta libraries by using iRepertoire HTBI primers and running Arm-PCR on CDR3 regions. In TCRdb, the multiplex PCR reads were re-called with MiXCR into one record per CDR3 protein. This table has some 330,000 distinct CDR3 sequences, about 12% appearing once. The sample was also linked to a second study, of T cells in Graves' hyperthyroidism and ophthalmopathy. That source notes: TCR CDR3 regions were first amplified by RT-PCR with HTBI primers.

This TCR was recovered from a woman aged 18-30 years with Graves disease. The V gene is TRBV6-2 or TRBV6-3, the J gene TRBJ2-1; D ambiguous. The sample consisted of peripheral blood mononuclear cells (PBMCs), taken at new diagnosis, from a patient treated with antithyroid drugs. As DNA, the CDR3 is TGTGCCAGCCTGGGCCCTGATGAGCAGTTCTTC. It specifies CASLGPDEQFF.